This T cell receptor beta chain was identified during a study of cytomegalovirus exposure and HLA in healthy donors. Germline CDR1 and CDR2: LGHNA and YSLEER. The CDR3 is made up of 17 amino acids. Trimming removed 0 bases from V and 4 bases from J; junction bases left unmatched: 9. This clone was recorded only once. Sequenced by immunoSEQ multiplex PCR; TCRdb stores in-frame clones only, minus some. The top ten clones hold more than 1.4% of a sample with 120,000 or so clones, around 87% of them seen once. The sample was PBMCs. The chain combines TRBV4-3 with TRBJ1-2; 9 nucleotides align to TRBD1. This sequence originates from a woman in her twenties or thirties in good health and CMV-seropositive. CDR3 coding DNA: TGCGCCAGCAGCCAAGAATCCACCCAGGGACAGGGCTATGGCTACACCTTC. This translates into CASSQESTQGQGYGYTF.